The clone carrying this TCR beta chain was detected a few times. The antigen remains unidentified. Germline-derived CDR1 and CDR2 are SEHNR and FQNEAQ (reference sequence). CDR3 length: 15 residues. The V gene lost 2 bases and the J gene lost 5 bases, with 15 bases spanning the gap. Profiled with immunoSEQ multiplex PCR; TCRdb holds only in-frame clones, not every one. The profile shows roughly 60,000 clones, approximately 86% of them singletons. This specimen belongs to a study of glioma-infiltrating T cells after dendritic cell vaccination. Whole-study results and caveats: Patients with more pretreatment TILs had longer time to progression and survival.

Sample time point: after dendritic cell vaccination, including at tumor progression/relapse. The V gene is TRBV7-9, the J gene TRBJ1-2; D is ambiguous. This TCR came from a human donor with glioblastoma. Sequencing used blood, obtained after dendritic cell vaccination. CDR3 amino acids: CASSLYPRRAYGYTF. The CDR3 coding sequence is TGTGCCAGCAGCTTATATCCTAGGAGGGCTTATGGCTACACCTTC.